These 29 T cell receptor beta chains came from one sample sequenced in a study of cytomegalovirus exposure and HLA in healthy donors. Here immunoSEQ multiplex PCR was the method, and the copy in TCRdb shows in-frame clones only, minus some. The data show about 140,000 clones, approximately 88% seen once. Sequencing was carried out using PBMCs. These receptors were taken from a man aged 18 to 29 in good health and CMV-seropositive.

The chain is built from TRBV6-1 and TRBJ2-7; 9 bases fit TRBD1. The V gene end was trimmed by 7 bases and the J gene end by 5 bases; junction bases not matched to a gene: 9. This CDR3 comprises 14 residues. Germline V gene lookup returns CDR1 MNHNS and CDR2 SASEGT. CDR3 in amino acids: CASIPWGQGDEQYF. The CDR3 nucleotides are TGTGCCAGCATACCTTGGGGACAGGGAGACGAGCAGTACTTC.

This clone appeared once. The J gene is TRBJ1-2, the V gene TRBV2; TRBD1 is a possible D gene (5 bases). The CDR3 extends over 14 amino acids. CDR1 SNHLY and CDR2 FYNNEI come from the germline V gene. Trimming took 6 bases from V and 5 from J, leaving 16 bases between them. CDR3 DNA sequence: TGTGCCAGCAGGACGGGGGTAAGATGGTATGGCTACACCTTC. It translates to CASRTGVRWYGYTF.

V usage is TRBV5-4 and J usage is TRBJ2-7; weak D call: TRBD1 (6 bases). The CDR3 runs to 14 residues. Trimming stripped 4 bases from V and 2 bases from J, with 13 bases between. Germline CDR1 reads SGHNT; CDR2 reads YYREEE (reference sequence). As DNA, the CDR3 is TGTGCCAGCAGCCTTGGACAGAAAGCCTACGAGCAGTACTTC. Translation gives CASSLGQKAYEQYF.

V is TRBV18 and J is TRBJ2-7; 9 bases are a match to TRBD1. Trimming took 1 base from V and 5 from J; bases not matched to a gene: 9. The CDR3 covers 16 residues. The germline V gene encodes CDR1 KGHSH and CDR2 LQKENI. The CDR3 bases are TGTGCCAGCTCACCACTTGGCGGACAGGGGTCCCACGAGCAGTACTTC. Its protein product is CASSPLGGQGSHEQYF.

The rearrangement uses TRBV4-1 and TRBJ1-5; no definite D call. V was cut by 2 bases and J by 5 bases, with 7 bases left in between. The CDR3 has 13 residues. Germline CDR1 and CDR2: MGHRA and YSYEKL. The CDR3 loop is CASSQYTDQPQHF. The CDR3 DNA reads as TGCGCCAGCAGCCAATACACAGATCAGCCCCAGCATTTT.

This sequence joins TRBV7-9 and TRBJ1-1; TRBD1 might be the D (5 bases). The length of the CDR3 is 14 residues. CDR1 is SEHNR, CDR2 FQNEAQ, per germline (reference sequence). The V gene lost 2 bases and the J gene lost 2 bases, with 9 bases spanning the gap. CDR3 DNA sequence: TGTGCCAGCAGCTTACTACAGGAAAACACTGAAGCTTTCTTT. Encoded protein: CASSLLQENTEAFF.

This clone was seen only once. The chain recombines TRBV4-1 with TRBJ2-1; no firm D call. Looked up from germline, CDR1 is MGHRA and CDR2 is YSYEKL. This CDR3 has 17 residues. Trimming shortened V by 3 bases and J by 2 bases, and 17 bases separated the two germline ends. The DNA of the CDR3 is TGCGCCAGCAGCCACGGAGTTTTAGTCCTCGCCTACAATGAGCAGTTCTTC. This translates into CASSHGVLVLAYNEQFF.

V gene TRBV18 combines with J gene TRBJ2-3; 8 bases align to TRBD2. Trimming took 6 bases from V and 2 from J; bases not matched to a gene: 10. This CDR3 is built from 16 residues. Germline values: CDR1 KGHSH, CDR2 LQKENI. The CDR3 coding sequence is TGTGCCAGCTCGTGGCGCGGGAGGCCCCCCACAGATACGCAGTATTTT. As protein: CASSWRGRPPTDTQYF.

J is TRBJ2-7 and V is TRBV19, with D tentatively TRBD1 (6 bases). The V end was cut by 3 bases, the J end by 0 bases, with 9 bases between. From germline, CDR1 is LNHDA and CDR2 SQIVND (reference sequence). The CDR3 extends over 14 amino acids. The CDR3, as DNA: TGTGCCAGTAGTATTGTGGACAGCTCCTACGAGCAGTACTTC. It is translated as CASSIVDSSYEQYF.

V gene TRBV7-9 combines with J gene TRBJ1-5; D not resolved. The CDR3 consists of 14 residues. Germline V gene sequence: CDR1 SEHNR, CDR2 FQNEAQ (reference sequence). Trimming took off 2 bases at V and 0 bases at J, with 5 bases between the two ends. The CDR3 loop is CASSLSYSNQPQHF. For the CDR3, the DNA is TGTGCCAGCAGCTTATCTTATAGCAATCAGCCCCAGCATTTT.

The chain uses TRBV28 and TRBJ2-3, with D perhaps TRBD1 (5 bases). In germline, CDR1 is MDHEN, CDR2 SYDVKM. Trimming left V 5 bases short and J 1 base short, with 13 bases between. The CDR3 extends over 15 amino acids. CDR3 sequence: CASSPQGRGTDTQYF. CDR3 coding DNA: TGTGCCAGCAGTCCTCAGGGTAGGGGCACAGATACGCAGTATTTT.

This clone was found once. The chain joins TRBV9 to TRBJ1-2, with 9 nucleotides matching TRBD1. The CDR3 contains 18 residues. CDR1 is SGDLS and CDR2 is YYNGEE in the germline V gene. J was trimmed by 8 bases and V by 0 bases; bases with no gene match: 17. The CDR3 sequence: CASSVVWDRARGGGGYTF. The CDR3 region has the DNA TGTGCCAGCAGCGTAGTGTGGGACAGGGCTAGAGGCGGGGGAGGCTACACCTTC.

The rearrangement uses TRBV10-3 and TRBJ1-4; D gene uncertain. V was cut by 3 bases and J by 8 bases, with 13 bases left in between. CDR3 size: 14 residues. Germline lookup yields CDR1 ENHRY and CDR2 SYGVKD. The CDR3 DNA follows: TGTGCCATCAGTGAAGCGAGCTCGAGGGAAAAACTGTTTTTT. It specifies CAISEASSREKLFF.

V usage is TRBV7-2 and J usage is TRBJ2-7; the match to TRBD2 covers 10 bases. The CDR3 is made up of 16 amino acids. The germline V gene encodes CDR1 SGHTA and CDR2 FQGNSA. The J segment lost 0 bases and the V segment lost 1 base, leaving 3 bases of the junction unmatched. The CDR3 loop is CASSLGSSGSSYEQYF. CDR3 nucleotides: TGTGCCAGCAGCTTAGGGTCTAGCGGGAGCTCCTACGAGCAGTACTTC.

The chain uses TRBV4-2 and TRBJ1-5; tentatively, D is TRBD1 (5 bases). The germline V gene encodes CDR1 LGHNA and CDR2 YNFKEQ. V dropped 4 bases and J dropped 0 bases, with 16 bases sitting between them. This CDR3 is built from 17 residues. DNA for the CDR3: TGTGCCAGCAGCCCTCCGGACACTCTTTATAGCAATCAGCCCCAGCATTTT. Its translation: CASSPPDTLYSNQPQHF.

To note about this clone: Other DNA sequences from this sample encode an identical CDR3 as well. The V call is TRBV5-4, the J call TRBJ2-2, with D perhaps TRBD1 (5 bases). Germline loops: CDR1 SGHNT, CDR2 YYREEE (reference sequence). This CDR3 comprises 15 residues. Trimming took 0 bases from V and 0 from J, leaving 6 bases between them. This chain's CDR3 is CASSLGGSNTGELFF. In DNA, the CDR3 is TGTGCCAGCAGCTTGGGGGGCTCGAACACCGGGGAGCTGTTTTTT. The variable domain in full, completed from reference TRBV5-4 and TRBJ2-2, reads ETGVTQSPTHLIKTRGQQVTLRCSSQSGHNTVSWYQQALGQGPQFIFQYYREEENGRGNFPPRFSGLQFPNYSSELNVNALELDDSALYLCASSLGGSNTGELFFGEGSRLTVL.

The chain's CDR3 is CASSISGSRGYGYTF. CDR3 DNA sequence: TGTGCCAGTAGTATCTCGGGCAGCAGGGGCTATGGCTACACCTTC. V usage is TRBV19 and J usage is TRBJ1-2; D may be TRBD1 (6 bases). The CDR3 has 15 amino acids. V lost 3 bases and J 4 bases, leaving 15 bases between the germline ends. CDR1 is LNHDA and CDR2 is SQIVND in the germline V gene (reference sequence).

V gene TRBV5-6 combines with J gene TRBJ2-5; weak D call: TRBD1 (5 bases). Germline CDR1 reads SGHDT; CDR2 reads YYEEEE. V lost 4 bases and J 3 bases, leaving 10 bases between the germline ends. The length of the CDR3 is 13 residues. In DNA, the CDR3 is TGTGCCAGCAGCCTCTTAGGGGAAGAGACCCAGTACTTC. Translated, it gives CASSLLGEETQYF.

The gene calls are TRBV10-2 and TRBJ2-7; the D is unclear. Germline lookup yields CDR1 WSHSY and CDR2 SAAADI. V lost 5 bases to trimming and J lost 2 bases, with 4 bases between them. The CDR3 is 11 amino acids. CDR3 DNA sequence: TGCGCCAGCAGTCCCACCTACGAGCAGTACTTC. Amino acids: CASSPTYEQYF.

This rearrangement joins TRBV2 to TRBJ2-4; D is perhaps TRBD2 (6 bases). This CDR3 spans 14 amino acids. The V and J ends lost 8 bases and 6 bases respectively, with 17 bases between them. Germline V lookup: CDR1 SNHLY, CDR2 FYNNEI. The CDR3 DNA sequence: TGTGCCAGCCGCCCTGGGGACTTGAGAAACATTCAGTACTTC. It specifies CASRPGDLRNIQYF.

V and J are TRBV11-2 and TRBJ1-2, with D hard to call. CDR1 and CDR2 from the germline V gene are SGHAT and FQNNGV. This CDR3 region has 15 residues. V lost 4 bases and J 4 bases, leaving 16 bases between the germline ends. CDR3 in amino acids: CASSSLLRALYGYTF. The CDR3 DNA is TGTGCCAGCAGCTCCCTCCTGAGGGCCCTCTATGGCTACACCTTC.

The chain carries TRBV6-7 and TRBJ2-3, with 13 nucleotides matching TRBD2. TRBV6-7 is noted as an ORF with a role that remains uncertain. Trimming removed 2 bases from V and 6 bases from J; junction bases left unmatched: 11. CDR3 length equals 18 residues. The CDR3 loop is CASSYGLAGAAVLDTQYF. The CDR3 DNA sequence: TGTGCCAGCAGTTACGGACTAGCGGGGGCTGCCGTTCTCGATACGCAGTATTTT.

The chain has TRBV4-1 and TRBJ2-1; 9 nucleotides line up with TRBD1. Trimming cost V 6 bases and J 9 bases; bases outside gene matches: 12. The V gene's germline CDR1 is MGHRA and CDR2 YSYEKL. The CDR3 consists of 15 residues. CDR3 sequence reads: CASRPPGQGGGEQFF. CDR3 nucleotide sequence: TGCGCCAGCAGACCCCCGGGACAGGGAGGCGGTGAGCAGTTCTTC.

The chain carries TRBV5-6 and TRBJ1-1, with TRBD1 matching over 10 bases. This CDR3 is 13 amino acids long. The V gene's germline CDR1 is SGHDT and CDR2 YYEEEE. Trimming took 4 bases from V and 4 from J; bases not matched to a gene: 1. In nucleotides, the CDR3 is TGTGCCAGCAGCAGGGACAGGGGCACTGAAGCTTTCTTT. Protein product: CASSRDRGTEAFF.

The chain carries TRBV30 and TRBJ1-3; D uncertain. The CDR3 extends over 14 amino acids. The V and J ends lost 3 bases and 0 bases respectively, with 9 bases between them. The germline V gene has CDR1 GTSNPN and CDR2 SVGIG (reference sequence). CDR3 DNA sequence: TGTGCCTGGAGGGCGACAAACTCTGGAAACACCATATATTTT. It encodes CAWRATNSGNTIYF.

V and J are TRBV7-2 and TRBJ1-2, with D unclear. V was trimmed by 3 bases and J by 14 bases, leaving 13 bases between them. The germline gives CDR1 SGHTA, CDR2 FQGNSA. The CDR3 extends over 11 amino acids. The CDR3: CASSLGGKGTF. The CDR3 nucleotides read TGTGCCAGCAGCTTGGGCGGGAAAGGTACCTTC.

This sequence joins TRBV6-1 and TRBJ1-3, with D unclear. V was pared by 5 bases and J by 1 base, with 12 bases between. This CDR3 is 15 amino acids long. Germline V CDR1 and CDR2: MNHNS, SASEGT. The CDR3 sequence: CASSMRRVSGNTIYF. Written as DNA, the CDR3 is TGTGCCAGCAGTATGAGGAGGGTTTCTGGAAACACCATATATTTT.

This clone was detected many times. This chain uses TRBV13 with TRBJ1-1, with D hard to call. CDR1 and CDR2 (germline): PRHDT, FYEKMQ (reference sequence). V lost 1 base, J lost 6 bases, and 9 bases lay in between. The CDR3 totals 13 residues. The CDR3 region has the DNA TGTGCCAGCAGCTTAGAGATGAGGCCTGAAGCTTTCTTT. Translated, it gives CASSLEMRPEAFF.

This chain connects TRBV30 to TRBJ2-2; possibly TRBD1 for D (6 bases). Germline CDR1 and CDR2: GTSNPN and SVGIG (reference sequence). The CDR3 runs 16 residues. The germline V and J ends were trimmed by 1 base and 2 bases, with 14 bases remaining between them. The CDR3 here is CAWSGIGTPNTGELFF. For the CDR3, the DNA is TGTGCCTGGAGTGGGATCGGGACACCTAACACCGGGGAGCTGTTTTTT.